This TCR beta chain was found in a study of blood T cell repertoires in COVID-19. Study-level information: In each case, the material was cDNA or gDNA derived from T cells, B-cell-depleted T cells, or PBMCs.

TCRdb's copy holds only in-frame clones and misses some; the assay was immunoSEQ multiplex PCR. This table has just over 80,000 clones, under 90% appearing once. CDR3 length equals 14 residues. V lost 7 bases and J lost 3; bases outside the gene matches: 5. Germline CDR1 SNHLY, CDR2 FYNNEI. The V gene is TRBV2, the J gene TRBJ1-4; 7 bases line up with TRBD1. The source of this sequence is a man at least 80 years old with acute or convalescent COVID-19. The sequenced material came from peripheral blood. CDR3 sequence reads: CASIQGQSNEKLFF. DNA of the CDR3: TGTGCCAGCATTCAGGGACAGTCTAATGAAAAACTGTTTTTT.